This T cell receptor (beta chain) was profiled in a study of cytomegalovirus exposure and HLA in healthy donors. The CDR3 totals 12 residues. CDR1 is SGHAT, CDR2 FQNNGV, per germline. V lost 8 bases and J lost 4; bases outside the gene matches: 4. Details on this clone: Its antigen is not known.

Regarding donors, all were healthy bone marrow donors. The study's findings and limits: Differences between HLA loci emerged in a later analysis of TCR association rates, with DRB1 most and HLA-C fewest. Among TCR beta chains, those listed as cytomegalovirus-associated numbered some 160.

Primers: 60 Vbeta forward and 13 Jbeta reverse. Libraries were prepared by immunoSEQ multiplex PCR; TCRdb keeps only in-frame clonotypes and omits some of them. The sample lists 150,000 to 200,000 clones, roughly 80% occurring once. This clonotype originated in a woman aged 18-35 years in good health and CMV-seronegative. The sequencing sample was made of PBMCs. The chain couples TRBV11-2 to TRBJ2-7; 8 bases match TRBD2. CDR3 in DNA: TGTGCCAGCGGCGGGAGGCCGTACGAGCAGTACTTC. Protein product: CASGGRPYEQYF.